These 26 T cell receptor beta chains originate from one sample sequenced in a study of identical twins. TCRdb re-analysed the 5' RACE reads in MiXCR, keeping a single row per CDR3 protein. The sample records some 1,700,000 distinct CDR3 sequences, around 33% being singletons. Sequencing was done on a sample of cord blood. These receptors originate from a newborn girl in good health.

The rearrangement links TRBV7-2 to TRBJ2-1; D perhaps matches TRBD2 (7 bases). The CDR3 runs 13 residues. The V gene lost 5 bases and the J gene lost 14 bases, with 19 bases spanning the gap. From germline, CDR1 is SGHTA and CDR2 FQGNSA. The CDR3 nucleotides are TGTGCCAGCAGCCCCTCTCTACTAGGGGGGGAGTTCTTC. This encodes CASSPSLLGGEFF.

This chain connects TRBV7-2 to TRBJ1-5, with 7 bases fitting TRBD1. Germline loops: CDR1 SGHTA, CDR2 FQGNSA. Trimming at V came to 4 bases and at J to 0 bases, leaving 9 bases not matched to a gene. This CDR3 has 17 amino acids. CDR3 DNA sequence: TGTGCCAGCAGCTGGGGTGAACAGGGGAATAGCAATCAGCCCCAGCATTTT. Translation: CASSWGEQGNSNQPQHF.

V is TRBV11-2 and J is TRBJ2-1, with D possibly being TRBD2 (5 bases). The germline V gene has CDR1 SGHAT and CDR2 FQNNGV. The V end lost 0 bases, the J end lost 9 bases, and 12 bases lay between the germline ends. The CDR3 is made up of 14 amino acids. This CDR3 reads CASSLEFGVSEQFF. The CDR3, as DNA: TGTGCCAGCAGCTTAGAGTTCGGGGTTAGTGAGCAGTTCTTC.

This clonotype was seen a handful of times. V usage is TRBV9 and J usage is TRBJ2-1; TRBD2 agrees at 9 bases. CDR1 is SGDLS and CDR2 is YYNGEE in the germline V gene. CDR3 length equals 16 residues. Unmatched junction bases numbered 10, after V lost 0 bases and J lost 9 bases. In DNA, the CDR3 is TGTGCCAGCAGCGTAGCGACTAGCGGTAAGGCTATTGAGCAGTTCTTC. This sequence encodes CASSVATSGKAIEQFF.

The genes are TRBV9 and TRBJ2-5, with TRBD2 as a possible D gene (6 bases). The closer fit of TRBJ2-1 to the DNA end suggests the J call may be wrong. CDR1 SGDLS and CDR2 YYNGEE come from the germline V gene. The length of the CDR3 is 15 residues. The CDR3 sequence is CASSVGLRGAETQFF. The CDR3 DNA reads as TGTGCCAGCAGCGTAGGCTTACGCGGGGCAGAGACCCAGTTCTTC.

The CDR3 reads CSVKVGSSTEQYF. CDR3 DNA: TGCAGCGTCAAAGTTGGCAGCAGCACCGAGCAGTACTTC. The V and J genes are TRBV29-1 and TRBJ2-7; no clear D. The CDR3 totals 13 residues. Germline assignment: CDR1 SQVTM and CDR2 ANQGSEA. V was trimmed by 6 bases and J by 6 bases, leaving 18 bases between them.

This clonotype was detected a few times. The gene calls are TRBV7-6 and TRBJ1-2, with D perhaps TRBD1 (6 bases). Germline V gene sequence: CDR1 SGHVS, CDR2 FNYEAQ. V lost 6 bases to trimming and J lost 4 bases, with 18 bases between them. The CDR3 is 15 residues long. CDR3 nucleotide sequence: TGTGCCAGCAGTTTACGGGACAACTTACTCTATGGCTACACCTTC. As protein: CASSLRDNLLYGYTF.

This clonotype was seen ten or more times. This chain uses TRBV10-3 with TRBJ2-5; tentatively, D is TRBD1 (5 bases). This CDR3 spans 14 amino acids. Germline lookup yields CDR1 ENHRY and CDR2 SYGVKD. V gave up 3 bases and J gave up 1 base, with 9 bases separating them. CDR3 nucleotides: TGTGCCATCAGTGAAGGGGTCTTCCAAGAGACCCAGTACTTC. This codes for CAISEGVFQETQYF.

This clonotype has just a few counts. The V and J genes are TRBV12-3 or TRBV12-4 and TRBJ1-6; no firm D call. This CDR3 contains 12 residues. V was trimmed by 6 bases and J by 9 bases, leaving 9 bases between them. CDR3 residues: CASRNQRSPLHF. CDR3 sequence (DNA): TGTGCCAGCAGAAACCAGCGTTCACCCCTCCACTTT.

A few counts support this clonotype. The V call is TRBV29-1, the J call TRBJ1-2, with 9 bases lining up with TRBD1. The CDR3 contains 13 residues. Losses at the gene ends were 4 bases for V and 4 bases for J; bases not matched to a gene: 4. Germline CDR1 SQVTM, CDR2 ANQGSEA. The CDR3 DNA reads TGCAGCGTTGCACAGGGGGCTGGCTATGGCTACACCTTC. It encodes CSVAQGAGYGYTF.

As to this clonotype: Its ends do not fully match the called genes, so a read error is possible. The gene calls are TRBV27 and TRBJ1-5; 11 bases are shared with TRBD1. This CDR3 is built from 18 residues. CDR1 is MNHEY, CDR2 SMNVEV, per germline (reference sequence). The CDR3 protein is CAGSFRSPGQGAHQPQHF. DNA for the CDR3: TGTGCCGGCAGTTTCCGAAGCCCAGGACAGGGGGCTCATCAGCCCCAGCATTTT.

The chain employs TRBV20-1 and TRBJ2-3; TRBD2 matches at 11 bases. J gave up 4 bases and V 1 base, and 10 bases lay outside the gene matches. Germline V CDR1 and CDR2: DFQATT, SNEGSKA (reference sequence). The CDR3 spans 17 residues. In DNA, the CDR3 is TGCAGTGCTAGAGCTAGCGGGGGGAATTTCCTTCCAGATACGCAGTATTTT. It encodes CSARASGGNFLPDTQYF.

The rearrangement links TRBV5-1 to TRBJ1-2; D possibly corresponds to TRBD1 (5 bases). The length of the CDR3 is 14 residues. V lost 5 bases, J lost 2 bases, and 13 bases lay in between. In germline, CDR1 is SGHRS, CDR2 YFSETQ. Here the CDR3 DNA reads TGCGCCAGCAGTCAATGGGGCGACAACTATGGCTACACCTTC. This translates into CASSQWGDNYGYTF.

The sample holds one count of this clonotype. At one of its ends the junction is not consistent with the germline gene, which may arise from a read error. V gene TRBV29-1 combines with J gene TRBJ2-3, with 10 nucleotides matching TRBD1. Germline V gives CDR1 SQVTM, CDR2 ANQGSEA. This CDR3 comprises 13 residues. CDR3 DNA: TGCGGCGTTGACAGGGGGCGAGGAGATACGCAGTATTTT. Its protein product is CGVDRGRGDTQYF.

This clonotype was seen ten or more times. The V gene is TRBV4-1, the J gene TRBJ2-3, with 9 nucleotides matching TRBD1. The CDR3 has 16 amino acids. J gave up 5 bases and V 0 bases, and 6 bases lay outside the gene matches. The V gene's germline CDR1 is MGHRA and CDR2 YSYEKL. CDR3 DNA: TGCGCCAGCAGCCAAGATACAGGGGGCCGAGTAGATACGCAGTATTTT. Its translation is CASSQDTGGRVDTQYF.

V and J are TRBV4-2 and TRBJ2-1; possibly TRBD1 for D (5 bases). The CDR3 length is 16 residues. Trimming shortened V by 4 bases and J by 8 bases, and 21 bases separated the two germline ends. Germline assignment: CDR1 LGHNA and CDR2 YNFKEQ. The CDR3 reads CASSRDSVRVRDEQFF. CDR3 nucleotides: TGTGCCAGCAGCCGAGATTCCGTCAGGGTTAGGGATGAGCAGTTCTTC.

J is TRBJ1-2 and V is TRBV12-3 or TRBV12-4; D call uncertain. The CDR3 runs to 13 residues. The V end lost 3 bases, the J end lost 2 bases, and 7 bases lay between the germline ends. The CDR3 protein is CASSFQWNYGYTF. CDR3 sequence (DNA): TGTGCCAGCAGTTTCCAGTGGAACTATGGCTACACCTTC.

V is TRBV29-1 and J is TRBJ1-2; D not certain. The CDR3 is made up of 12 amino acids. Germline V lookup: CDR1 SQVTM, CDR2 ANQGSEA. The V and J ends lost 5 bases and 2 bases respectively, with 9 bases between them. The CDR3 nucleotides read TGCAGCGTTTTACAGTCAAACTATGGCTACACCTTC. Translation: CSVLQSNYGYTF. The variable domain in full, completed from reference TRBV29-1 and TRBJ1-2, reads SAVISQKPSRDICQRGTSLTIQCQVDSQVTMMFWYRQQPGQSLTLIATANQGSEATYESGFVIDKFPISRPNLTFSTLTVSNMSPEDSSIYLCSVLQSNYGYTFGSGTRLTVV.

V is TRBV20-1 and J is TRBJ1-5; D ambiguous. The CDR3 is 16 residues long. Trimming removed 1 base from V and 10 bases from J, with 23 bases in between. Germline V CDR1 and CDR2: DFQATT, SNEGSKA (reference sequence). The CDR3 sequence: CSARALSYSPLAPQHF. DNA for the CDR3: TGCAGTGCTAGAGCTTTGAGCTACTCCCCCTTGGCTCCCCAGCATTTT.

In DNA, the CDR3 is TGCAGTGCCCCCCTAGCGGGCTCCTACAATGAGCAGTTCTTC. Protein sequence: CSAPLAGSYNEQFF. The J gene is TRBJ2-1, the V gene TRBV20-1; 8 positions match TRBD2. The CDR3 loop spans 14 amino acids. V shed 6 bases and J 0 bases; nucleotides not matched to a gene: 4. Germline-derived CDR1 and CDR2 are DFQATT and SNEGSKA (reference sequence).

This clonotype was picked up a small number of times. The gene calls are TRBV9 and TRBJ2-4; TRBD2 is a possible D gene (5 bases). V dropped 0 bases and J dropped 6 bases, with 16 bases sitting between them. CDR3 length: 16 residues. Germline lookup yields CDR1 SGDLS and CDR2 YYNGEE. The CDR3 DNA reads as TGTGCCAGCAGCGTAGCTTGGGGAGCTACTTCAAACATTCAGTACTTC. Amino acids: CASSVAWGATSNIQYF.

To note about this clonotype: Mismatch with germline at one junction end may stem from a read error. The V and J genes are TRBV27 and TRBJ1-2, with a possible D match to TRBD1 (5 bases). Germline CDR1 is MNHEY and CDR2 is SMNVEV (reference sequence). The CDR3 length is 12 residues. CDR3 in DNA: TGTGCCACCAGTGATTTTCGACAGACCTACACCTTC. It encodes CATSDFRQTYTF.

The CDR3 here is CSVGQGELYEQYF. The CDR3 DNA sequence: TGCAGCGTTGGACAGGGTGAGTTGTACGAGCAGTACTTC. The gene calls are TRBV29-1 and TRBJ2-7; TRBD1 matches at 7 bases. From germline, CDR1 is SQVTM and CDR2 ANQGSEA. Trimming cost V 4 bases and J 4 bases; bases outside gene matches: 7. This CDR3 region has 13 residues.

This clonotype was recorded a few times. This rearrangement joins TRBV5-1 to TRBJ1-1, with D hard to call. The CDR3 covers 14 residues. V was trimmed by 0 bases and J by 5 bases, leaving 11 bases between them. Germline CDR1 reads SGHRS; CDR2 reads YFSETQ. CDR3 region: CASSLEHRWTEAFF. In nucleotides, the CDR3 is TGCGCCAGCAGCTTGGAACACCGGTGGACTGAAGCTTTCTTT.

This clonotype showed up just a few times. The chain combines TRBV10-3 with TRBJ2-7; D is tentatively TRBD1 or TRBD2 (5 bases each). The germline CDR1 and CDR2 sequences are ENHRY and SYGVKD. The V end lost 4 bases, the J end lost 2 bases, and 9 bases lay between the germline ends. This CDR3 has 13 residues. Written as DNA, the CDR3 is TGTGCCATCAGTGGGACGGGACCCTACGAGCAGTACTTC. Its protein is CAISGTGPYEQYF.

The CDR3 bases are TGCAGTGCTAGAGATGGACAGATCACAGATACGCAGTATTTT. Its translation: CSARDGQITDTQYF. The chain links TRBV20-1 to TRBJ2-3, with D possibly matching TRBD1 (6 bases). Germline V gene data show CDR1 as DFQATT and CDR2 as SNEGSKA (reference sequence). V was shortened by 0 bases and J by 2 bases, with 9 bases between the two germline ends. The CDR3 runs to 14 residues.